These T cell receptor beta chains were read from a single sample in a study of response to subunit inactivated influenza vaccine. Using its own MiXCR run on the RT-PCR reads, TCRdb lists one record per CDR3 protein. The table records 170,000 or so distinct CDR3 sequences, about 10% of them present only once. Sequenced here: CD8+ T cells sorted from PBMCs, sampled approximately 25 months after vaccination. These receptors all stem from a man between 45 and 75 years old who received an inactivated influenza vaccine. Both conserved end residues are part of each CDR3. Fields, in order: clone size, D gene, V gene, CDR3 length, J gene, CDR3 DNA, CDR3 protein. D genes are given only for firm matches. Where a row states a size, it is once, few, many or the class of an expanded clone; other rows omit it.

abundance: .
d_gene: TRBD1
v_gene: TRBV20-1
len: 14
j_gene: TRBJ2-2
CDR3nt: TGCAGTGCCACTGGGACAGTTAACACCGGGGAGCTGTTTTTT
CDR3aa: CSATGTVNTGELFF

abundance: few
d_gene: TRBD1
v_gene: TRBV20-1
len: 18
j_gene: TRBJ2-5
CDR3nt: TGCAGTGCGATCCCAGGGGGCAGGGGCCGGCAGTACCAAGAGACCCAGTACTTC
CDR3aa: CSAIPGGRGRQYQETQYF

abundance: many
d_gene: .
v_gene: TRBV12-3/TRBV12-4
len: 14
j_gene: TRBJ2-1
CDR3nt: TGTGCCAGCAGTTTAGCGGGAACCTACAATGAGCAGTTCTTC
CDR3aa: CASSLAGTYNEQFF

abundance: few
d_gene: TRBD2
v_gene: TRBV6-1
len: 14
j_gene: TRBJ2-1
CDR3nt: TGTGCCAGCAGGGCGGGAGCACCCTACAATGAGCAGTTCTTC
CDR3aa: CASRAGAPYNEQFF

abundance: few
d_gene: .
v_gene: TRBV2
len: 12
j_gene: TRBJ1-2
CDR3nt: TGTGCCAGCACCGGCGAAGTCTATGGCTACACCTTC
CDR3aa: CASTGEVYGYTF

abundance: .
d_gene: .
v_gene: TRBV27
len: 15
j_gene: TRBJ1-2
CDR3nt: TGTGCCAGCAGTTTAGTAGGGGGGCCCCTATATGGCTACACCTTC
CDR3aa: CASSLVGGPLYGYTF

abundance: .
d_gene: TRBD1
v_gene: TRBV29-1
len: 14
j_gene: TRBJ2-1
CDR3nt: TGCAGCGTCGAACCGGGACAGGGAGGGTATGAGCAGTTCTTC
CDR3aa: CSVEPGQGGYEQFF

abundance: .
d_gene: .
v_gene: TRBV9
len: 16
j_gene: TRBJ2-1
CDR3nt: TGTGCCAGCAGCGCAGAACTTCTCCGGGGGGCCGAGGAGCAGTTCTTC
CDR3aa: CASSAELLRGAEEQFF

abundance: many
d_gene: .
v_gene: TRBV11-2
len: 12
j_gene: TRBJ2-7
CDR3nt: TGTGCCAGCAGCCATCTAGGCCGGGACGGATCCTTC
CDR3aa: CASSHLGRDGSF

abundance: few
d_gene: .
v_gene: TRBV6-5
len: 16
j_gene: TRBJ2-7
CDR3nt: TGTGCCAGCAGTTACTCGATGTACGGCAGGGAGGTCGAGCAGTACTTC
CDR3aa: CASSYSMYGREVEQYF

abundance: .
d_gene: .
v_gene: TRBV6-2/TRBV6-3
len: 13
j_gene: TRBJ2-5
CDR3nt: TGTGCCAGCAGTTACCCCCTTGGGGAGACCCAGTACTTC
CDR3aa: CASSYPLGETQYF

abundance: .
d_gene: .
v_gene: TRBV7-9
len: 11
j_gene: TRBJ2-1
CDR3nt: TGTGCCAGCAGCTTTGTCAATGAGCAGTTCTTC
CDR3aa: CASSFVNEQFF

abundance: .
d_gene: .
v_gene: TRBV7-9
len: 10
j_gene: TRBJ2-5
CDR3nt: TGTGCCAGCAGCTCAGAGACCCAGTACTTC
CDR3aa: CASSSETQYF

abundance: many
d_gene: .
v_gene: TRBV10-3
len: 15
j_gene: TRBJ2-2
CDR3nt: TGTGCCATCCAAACAGGGATGCGGGACACCGGGGAGCTGTTTTTT
CDR3aa: CAIQTGMRDTGELFF

abundance: few
d_gene: TRBD2
v_gene: TRBV29-1
len: 15
j_gene: TRBJ2-3
CDR3nt: TGCAGCGTTGGCGGGTGGAGCGGGATTGGTGATACGCAGTATTTT
CDR3aa: CSVGGWSGIGDTQYF

abundance: few
d_gene: .
v_gene: TRBV9
len: 14
j_gene: TRBJ2-1
CDR3nt: TGTGCCAGCACGCCGGGATGGGGCGGAAACGAGCAGTTCTTC
CDR3aa: CASTPGWGGNEQFF

abundance: few
d_gene: .
v_gene: TRBV7-9
len: 16
j_gene: TRBJ2-3
CDR3nt: TGTGCCAGCAGCTTAATTAGAGACAGAGGCACAGATACGCAGTATTTT
CDR3aa: CASSLIRDRGTDTQYF

abundance: once
d_gene: TRBD1
v_gene: TRBV7-8
len: 16
j_gene: TRBJ1-4
CDR3nt: TGTGCCAGCACAGAATTACCGGGACAGGGTGTTGAAAAACTGTTTTTT
CDR3aa: CASTELPGQGVEKLFF

abundance: .
d_gene: .
v_gene: TRBV12-3/TRBV12-4
len: 17
j_gene: TRBJ2-3
CDR3nt: TGTGCCAGCAGTTTGAGTGGGGCAGACTCTAGCACAGATACGCAGTATTTT
CDR3aa: CASSLSGADSSTDTQYF

abundance: few
d_gene: .
v_gene: TRBV28
len: 16
j_gene: TRBJ2-5
CDR3nt: TGTGCCAGCAGTCACTACCTTTTGCGGCCCAAAGAGACCCAGTACTTC
CDR3aa: CASSHYLLRPKETQYF

abundance: few
d_gene: .
v_gene: TRBV27
len: 14
j_gene: TRBJ1-5
CDR3nt: TGTGCCAGCAGTTTATTGGGCATAAATCAGCCCCAGCATTTT
CDR3aa: CASSLLGINQPQHF

abundance: many
d_gene: .
v_gene: TRBV29-1
len: 11
j_gene: TRBJ1-1
CDR3nt: TGCAGCGTCTGGGTGAGGGCGGAAGCTTTCTTT
CDR3aa: CSVWVRAEAFF

abundance: .
d_gene: TRBD2
v_gene: TRBV9
len: 15
j_gene: TRBJ2-5
CDR3nt: TGTGCCAGCAGCGCAGGGACTAGCATACAAGAGACCCAGTACTTC
CDR3aa: CASSAGTSIQETQYF

abundance: .
d_gene: TRBD2
v_gene: TRBV11-2
len: 16
j_gene: TRBJ2-1
CDR3nt: TGTGCCAGCAGCTTAGCCGGGACTAGAATCGCCAATGAGCAGTTCTTC
CDR3aa: CASSLAGTRIANEQFF

abundance: .
d_gene: .
v_gene: TRBV12-3/TRBV12-4
len: 15
j_gene: TRBJ1-4
CDR3nt: TGTGCCAGCAGTTCCCAAAGGACAGTTAATGAAAAACTGTTTTTT
CDR3aa: CASSSQRTVNEKLFF

abundance: .
d_gene: TRBD2
v_gene: TRBV5-1
len: 13
j_gene: TRBJ2-7
CDR3nt: TGCGCCAGCAGCTTCGGGGGGTTAGACGAGCAGTACTTC
CDR3aa: CASSFGGLDEQYF

abundance: few
d_gene: TRBD1
v_gene: TRBV6-2/TRBV6-3
len: 16
j_gene: TRBJ2-7
CDR3nt: TGTGCCAGCAGTGACCCCCCCGACAGGGCCTCCTACGAGCAGTACTTC
CDR3aa: CASSDPPDRASYEQYF

abundance: few
d_gene: .
v_gene: TRBV20-1
len: 13
j_gene: TRBJ2-7
CDR3nt: TGCAGTGCTACCCAGACAGTCTCCTACGAGCAGTACTTC
CDR3aa: CSATQTVSYEQYF

abundance: many
d_gene: TRBD2
v_gene: TRBV28
len: 15
j_gene: TRBJ2-1
CDR3nt: TGTGCCAGCAGTTCTTCTAGCGGGAGTCGGAATGAGCAGTTCTTC
CDR3aa: CASSSSSGSRNEQFF

abundance: many
d_gene: .
v_gene: TRBV5-1
len: 13
j_gene: TRBJ2-1
CDR3nt: TGCGCCAGCAGCTCTGGGCGCAGCAATGAGCAGTTCTTC
CDR3aa: CASSSGRSNEQFF

abundance: .
d_gene: TRBD2
v_gene: TRBV20-1
len: 16
j_gene: TRBJ2-4
CDR3nt: TGCAGTGCTAGAGCGGGAGGGCGCCCAGCCAAAAACATTCAGTACTTC
CDR3aa: CSARAGGRPAKNIQYF

abundance: few
d_gene: TRBD2
v_gene: TRBV3-1
len: 17
j_gene: TRBJ2-3
CDR3nt: TGTGCCAGCAGCCCCGGGACTAGCGGGGCTAGCACAGATACGCAGTATTTT
CDR3aa: CASSPGTSGASTDTQYF

abundance: few
d_gene: .
v_gene: TRBV10-1
len: 11
j_gene: TRBJ2-7
CDR3nt: TGCGCCAGCAGTGATAGCGGTGAGCAGTACTTC
CDR3aa: CASSDSGEQYF